The clone carrying this T cell receptor beta chain was seen only once. What it binds is unknown. The method was immunoSEQ multiplex PCR; TCRdb's version includes in-frame clones alone and lacks a portion of them. The table lists 90,000 to 150,000 clones, about 87% of them singletons, with roughly 8.9% in the top ten. The CDR3 has 16 amino acids. The ends were cut back, 2 bases at V and 0 bases at J, with 11 bases in the middle. Germline V lookup: CDR1 MNHNY, CDR2 SVGAGI (reference sequence). The entry originates in a study of T cell responses to AZD1222 COVID-19 vaccine. Study-level information: Timing groups of about 4 and about 12 weeks for second doses were pooled. Overall study findings and caveats: The breadth and depth of Spike-specific TCRs increased once two AZD1222 doses had been given. White British donors predominated, females outnumbered males, and clonal diversity was possibly underestimated. Repertoire collection took place solely once the T cell response had peaked.

This chain joins TRBV6-6 and TRBJ1-3; D not certain. Source: peripheral blood, taken on day 0 of AZD1222 vaccination. The source of this sequence is an adult in good health. The CDR3 here is CASSYRAESSGNTIYF. The CDR3 DNA follows: TGTGCCAGCAGTTACCGGGCGGAAAGCTCTGGAAACACCATATATTTT.